This TCR beta chain was retrieved from a study of blood T cell repertoires in COVID-19. On the study more broadly: Samples representing acute and convalescent COVID-19 were sourced from the United States, Italy and Spain. From T cells, B-cell-depleted T cells, or PBMCs came the material, which was cDNA or gDNA.

The CDR3 contains 15 residues. Trimming shortened V by 5 bases and J by 2 bases, and 12 bases separated the two germline ends. The V gene's germline CDR1 is SGHTA and CDR2 FQGNSA. TCRdb's table, derived via immunoSEQ multiplex PCR, lists solely in-frame clones and lacks some. The sample consists of 120,000 or so clones, 70% to 90% of them appearing once. The sequencing sample was made of peripheral blood. The source is a woman in her 50s with acute or convalescent COVID-19. The V call is TRBV7-2, the J call TRBJ2-2, with D possibly being TRBD2 (6 bases). CDR3 coding DNA: TGTGCCAGCAGCCCTACGGGACTTAACACCGGGGAGCTGTTTTTT. Protein product: CASSPTGLNTGELFF.